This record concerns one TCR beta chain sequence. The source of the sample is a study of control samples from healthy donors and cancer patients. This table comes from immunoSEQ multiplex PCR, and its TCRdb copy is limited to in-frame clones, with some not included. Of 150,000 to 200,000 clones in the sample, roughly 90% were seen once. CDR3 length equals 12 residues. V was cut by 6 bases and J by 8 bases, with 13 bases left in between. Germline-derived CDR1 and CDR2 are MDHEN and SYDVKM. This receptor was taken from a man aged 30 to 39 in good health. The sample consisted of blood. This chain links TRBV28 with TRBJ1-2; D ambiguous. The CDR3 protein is CASSGPQRGYTF. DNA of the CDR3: TGTGCCAGCAGCGGACCTCAAAGGGGCTACACCTTC.